This is a list of T cell receptor beta chains from one sample in a study of blood T cell repertoires in COVID-19. The protocol was immunoSEQ multiplex PCR, while the TCRdb copy is restricted to in-frame clones and leaves out a portion. The table lists approximately 260,000 clones, around 80% of them singletons. Sequenced input: PBMCs or T cells enriched from blood (not recorded which). These TCRs come from a man under 40 with acute COVID-19. The CDR3 runs from the conserved cysteine through the conserved F or W. The order of the fields is V gene, D gene, clone size, J gene, CDR3 protein, CDR3 DNA. The D gene is left open where the match is weak. Expanded clones get a size class; other rows say once, few or many, or leave the size out.

>TRBV13|NA|NA|TRBJ1-2
CASSSRWGTTDYGYTF
TGTGCCAGCAGCAGCCGATGGGGGACTACTGACTATGGCTACACCTTC
>TRBV18|TRBD2|NA|TRBJ2-1
CASSPLAGGPINEQFF
TGTGCCAGCTCACCGTTGGCGGGAGGCCCCATCAATGAGCAGTTCTTC
>TRBV3-1/TRBV3-2|TRBD2|NA|TRBJ2-2
CASSRLAGAPGELFF
TGTGCCAGCAGTCGACTAGCGGGGGCCCCCGGGGAGCTGTTTTTT
>TRBV3-1/TRBV3-2|NA|NA|TRBJ1-4
CASNLRHDNEKLFF
TGTGCCAGCAACCTAAGACACGATAATGAAAAACTGTTTTTT
>TRBV20-1|NA|many|TRBJ1-1
CSAANTEAFF
TGCAGTGCAGCGAACACTGAAGCTTTCTTT
>TRBV19|TRBD1|NA|TRBJ1-5
CASSTRQGPGQPQHF
TGTGCCAGTAGTACGAGACAGGGGCCTGGTCAGCCCCAGCATTTT
>TRBV10-2|TRBD1|NA|TRBJ1-1
CASSRPSGTGVTEAFF
TGCGCCAGCAGCAGGCCCTCCGGGACAGGGGTTACTGAAGCTTTCTTT
>TRBV27|TRBD2|NA|TRBJ2-2
CASSQSGRELFF
TGTGCCAGCAGCCAGAGCGGGAGGGAGCTGTTTTTT
>TRBV30|TRBD1|NA|TRBJ1-3
CASGQGNSGNTIYF
TGTGCCTCAGGACAGGGTAACTCTGGAAACACCATATATTTT
>TRBV7-9|NA|NA|TRBJ2-3
CASSPLADTQYF
TGTGCCAGCAGCCCACTCGCAGATACGCAGTATTTT
>TRBV7-2|NA|once|TRBJ1-6
CASSAELGGNHSPLHF
TGTGCCAGCAGCGCGGAGCTTGGGGGGAACCATTCACCCCTCCACTTT
>TRBV5-5|NA|once|TRBJ1-5
CASSLRGDTSNQPQHF
TGTGCCAGCAGCTTGCGGGGGGATACGAGCAATCAGCCCCAGCATTTT
>TRBV19|TRBD1|NA|TRBJ1-1
CASSPQGRPNTEAFF
TGTGCCAGTAGTCCACAGGGGCGCCCGAACACTGAAGCTTTCTTT
>TRBV19|TRBD2|NA|TRBJ2-1
CASSIVVGGFFLNEQFF
TGTGCCAGTAGTATTGTAGTGGGGGGGTTTTTTCTAAATGAGCAGTTCTTC
>TRBV29-1|NA|NA|TRBJ1-6
CSVVDGQTNSPLHF
TGCAGCGTAGTGGACGGACAGACCAATTCACCCCTCCACTTT
>TRBV3-1/TRBV3-2|TRBD1|NA|TRBJ2-6
CASSQDRAAGANVLTF
TGTGCCAGCAGCCAGGACAGGGCGGCTGGGGCCAACGTCCTGACTTTC
>TRBV6-5|NA|NA|TRBJ2-2
CASSRPRTGTGELFF
TGTGCCAGCAGCCGACCGCGGACTGGAACCGGGGAGCTGTTTTTT
>TRBV4-2|TRBD1|NA|TRBJ1-4
CASSQAAGTGPVQLFF
TGTGCCAGCAGCCAAGCTGCCGGGACAGGGCCGGTTCAACTGTTTTTT
>TRBV18|NA|NA|TRBJ2-1
CASSQDQTGTREQFF
TGTGCCAGCTCACAAGACCAGACAGGTACTAGGGAGCAGTTCTTC
>TRBV25-1|NA|few|TRBJ1-1
CASSGGGREAFF
TGTGCCAGCAGTGGCGGGGGTCGGGAAGCTTTCTTT
>TRBV5-8|TRBD2|NA|TRBJ2-6
CASSTLAGTNSGANVLTF
TGTGCCAGCAGCACGCTAGCGGGCACGAACTCTGGGGCCAACGTCCTGACTTTC
>TRBV2|TRBD1|few|TRBJ1-5
CASRARDSGYQPQHF
TGTGCCAGCAGAGCAAGGGACAGCGGTTATCAGCCCCAGCATTTT
>TRBV11-1|NA|NA|TRBJ2-1
CASSSNSNEQFF
TGTGCCAGCAGCTCCAACAGCAATGAGCAGTTCTTC
>TRBV3-1/TRBV3-2|NA|NA|TRBJ2-1
CASSQAAGLAYNEQFF
TGTGCCAGCAGCCAAGCCGCGGGACTGGCCTACAATGAGCAGTTCTTC
>TRBV19|TRBD1|NA|TRBJ1-3
CASGVGNRGTGNTIYF
TGTGCCAGTGGAGTGGGAAACAGGGGCACTGGAAACACCATATATTTT
>TRBV14|TRBD1|NA|TRBJ1-1
CASSQTGTGPFGEAFF
TGTGCCAGCAGCCAGACCGGGACAGGCCCGTTCGGTGAAGCTTTCTTT
>TRBV27|TRBD1|NA|TRBJ1-3
CASSLSGRAQGAGGNTIYF
TGTGCCAGCAGTTTATCGGGGAGGGCACAGGGGGCGGGAGGAAACACCATATATTTT
>TRBV3-1/TRBV3-2|NA|NA|TRBJ1-1
CASSQTATPLNTEAFF
TGTGCCAGCAGCCAAACAGCCACTCCTCTGAACACTGAAGCTTTCTTT
>TRBV11-1|TRBD1|NA|TRBJ1-1
CASSLGTGGAFF
TGTGCCAGCAGCTTAGGGACAGGGGGAGCTTTCTTT
>TRBV18|NA|NA|TRBJ1-1
CASSPPLRVTEAFF
TGTGCCAGCTCACCCCCTTTGCGAGTGACTGAAGCTTTCTTT
>TRBV6-5|TRBD1|NA|TRBJ1-2
CASLGGQGGYTF
TGTGCCAGCTTAGGGGGACAGGGTGGCTACACCTTC
>TRBV30|NA|NA|TRBJ1-3
CAWSAGDTLSGNTIYF
TGTGCCTGGAGTGCTGGGGACACCCTCTCTGGAAACACCATATATTTT
>TRBV5-4|TRBD1|NA|TRBJ1-2
CASSTQGPGGYTF
TGTGCCAGCAGCACACAGGGGCCGGGGGGCTACACCTTC
>TRBV20-1|NA|NA|TRBJ1-1
CSAQGKTEAFF
TGCAGTGCCCAGGGGAAAACTGAAGCTTTCTTT
>TRBV14|TRBD1|NA|TRBJ1-1
CASSLDRGSKAFF
TGTGCCAGCAGCCTCGACAGGGGGTCTAAAGCTTTCTTT
>TRBV5-4|TRBD1|NA|TRBJ1-1
CASSLPTGGITEAFF
TGTGCCAGCAGCCTACCGACAGGGGGTATCACTGAAGCTTTCTTT
>TRBV24-1|TRBD1|NA|TRBJ1-1
CATSPGQANTEAFF
TGTGCCACTTCACCGGGACAGGCCAACACTGAAGCTTTCTTT
>TRBV4-3|TRBD1|NA|TRBJ2-5
CASSGTEETQYF
TGCGCCAGCAGCGGGACAGAAGAGACCCAGTACTTC
>TRBV5-8|NA|NA|TRBJ2-1
CASSLVESYNEQFF
TGTGCCAGCAGCTTGGTGGAGTCCTACAATGAGCAGTTCTTC
>TRBV4-1|NA|NA|TRBJ1-4
CASSRLPGTQREKLFF
TGCGCCAGCAGCCGCCTTCCGGGAACCCAAAGAGAAAAACTGTTTTTT
>TRBV28|NA|NA|TRBJ1-2
CASKAVVNYGYTF
TGTGCCAGCAAGGCGGTGGTGAACTATGGCTACACCTTC
>TRBV21-1|NA|NA|TRBJ1-5
CASSKARGQGASQPQHF
TGTGCCAGCAGCAAAGCGCGGGGACAGGGGGCGAGTCAGCCCCAGCATTTT
>TRBV9|TRBD1|NA|TRBJ1-2
CASSVSTGTDFGYTF
TGTGCCAGCAGCGTATCCACCGGGACAGATTTCGGCTACACCTTC
>TRBV11-3|TRBD2|many|TRBJ2-5
CASKAGGPKETQYF
TGTGCCAGCAAAGCGGGAGGTCCAAAAGAGACCCAGTACTTC
>TRBV7-9|NA|NA|TRBJ1-2
CASITEMGGGYTF
TGTGCCAGCATCACCGAGATGGGAGGCGGCTACACCTTC
>TRBV18|TRBD2|NA|TRBJ2-5
CASSPGLAGPGGETQYF
TGTGCCAGCTCACCGGGACTAGCGGGCCCGGGGGGAGAGACCCAGTACTTC
>TRBV27|NA|NA|TRBJ1-1
CASSGLLNTEAFF
TGTGCCAGCAGTGGACTGTTGAACACTGAAGCTTTCTTT
>TRBV5-1|NA|NA|TRBJ1-3
CASSLSSAGSSGNTIYF
TGTGCCAGCAGCTTAAGTTCAGCGGGTAGCTCTGGAAACACCATATATTTT
>TRBV11-2|NA|NA|TRBJ1-2
CASSPERGNYGYTF
TGTGCCAGCAGCCCAGAAAGGGGGAACTATGGCTACACCTTC
>TRBV19|TRBD1|NA|TRBJ2-2
CASSADRGHTGELFF
TGTGCCAGTAGTGCGGACAGGGGGCACACCGGGGAGCTGTTTTTT
>TRBV19|NA|NA|TRBJ1-1
CASSIWGGTEAFF
TGTGCCAGTAGTATATGGGGAGGCACTGAAGCTTTCTTT
>TRBV14|NA|NA|TRBJ1-4
CASSQRGLVGEKLFF
TGTGCCAGCAGCCAAAGAGGGTTGGTGGGTGAAAAACTGTTTTTT
>TRBV3-1/TRBV3-2|NA|NA|TRBJ1-2
CASSQNSYIYGYTF
TGTGCCAGCAGCCAAAACAGCTACATCTATGGCTACACCTTC
>TRBV19|TRBD2|NA|TRBJ2-1
CASSKSSGGTSYNEQFF
TGTGCCAGTAGTAAGTCCAGCGGGGGGACCTCCTACAATGAGCAGTTCTTC
>TRBV23-1|NA|NA|TRBJ1-5
CASEGTHQPQHF
TGCGCCAGCGAGGGGACTCATCAGCCCCAGCATTTT
>TRBV5-1|TRBD1|NA|TRBJ1-6
CASSRQGLASYNSPLHF
TGTGCCAGCAGCCGACAGGGGTTAGCCTCCTATAATTCACCCCTCCACTTT